The 24 T cell receptor beta chains below all came from one sample that was sequenced in a study of shared clonotypes between healthy human individuals. Some clones are missing from TCRdb's copy, which holds only in-frame ones; the method was immunoSEQ multiplex PCR. The sample includes roughly 2.5 million clones, 90% to 95% seen only once; the top ten take around 0.14%. Sequences were obtained from naive CD4+ T cells sorted from blood. The subset here: CD45RA+ positively selected. All receptors derive from a man in his late teens or twenties in good health.

J is TRBJ2-7 and V is TRBV14; 9 positions agree with TRBD2. The CDR3 contains 14 residues. CDR1 and CDR2 (germline): SGHDN, FVKESK. The V segment lost 9 bases and the J segment 4 bases; nucleotides outside the gene matches: 10. DNA for the CDR3: TGTGCCAGTGGAAGGGGAGCGGGAGGTTACGAGCAGTACTTC. Its protein product is CASGRGAGGYEQYF.

This chain joins TRBV10-3 and TRBJ2-1; D call uncertain. This CDR3 contains 12 residues. The germline V gene has CDR1 ENHRY and CDR2 SYGVKD. The V end was cut by 2 bases, the J end by 9 bases, with 8 bases between. The CDR3 DNA reads TGTGCCATCAGTGAGGGGCTAAGTGAGCAGTTCTTC. Its translation: CAISEGLSEQFF.

The V gene is TRBV5-1, the J gene TRBJ1-1; no clear D. The CDR3 totals 15 residues. Germline CDR1 SGHRS, CDR2 YFSETQ. The V end was cut by 2 bases, the J end by 0 bases, with 11 bases between. The CDR3 DNA follows: TGCGCCAGCAGCTTAACTGGAGGCGTGAACACTGAAGCTTTCTTT. It specifies CASSLTGGVNTEAFF.

The rearrangement uses TRBV5-5 and TRBJ1-1; TRBD1 might be the D (5 bases). The CDR3 spans 15 residues. The V end was cut by 4 bases, the J end by 3 bases, with 16 bases between. CDR1 is SGHKS, CDR2 YYEKEE, per germline (reference sequence). The CDR3 is CASSHWTLTDTEAFF. The CDR3 DNA is TGTGCCAGCAGCCACTGGACACTCACGGACACTGAAGCTTTCTTT.

This rearrangement joins TRBV5-1 to TRBJ2-7; 12 bases are a match to TRBD2. CDR3 length: 16 amino acids. Germline CDR1 SGHRS, CDR2 YFSETQ. The V gene end was trimmed by 3 bases and the J gene end by 1 base; junction bases not matched to a gene: 5. The CDR3 DNA follows: TGCGCCAGCAGCTCAACCGGGACTAGCGGGTCCTACGAGCAGTACTTC. It codes for CASSSTGTSGSYEQYF.

CDR3 amino acids: CASRLQGDTGELFF. CDR3 sequence (DNA): TGTGCCAGCAGGTTACAGGGGGACACCGGGGAGCTGTTTTTT. The V call is TRBV7-9, the J call TRBJ2-2; 8 bases line up with TRBD1. CDR3 length equals 14 residues. Germline CDR1 is SEHNR and CDR2 is FQNEAQ (reference sequence). The ends lost 6 bases at V and 3 bases at J; junction bases unmatched: 3.

V gene TRBV11-2 combines with J gene TRBJ1-2; D is unclear. The CDR3 is made up of 15 amino acids. V lost 5 bases and J lost 3, with 16 bases in between. Per germline, CDR1 SGHAT and CDR2 FQNNGV. The DNA for the CDR3 is TGTGCCAGCAGCCCCCGATCCGGCGGGGACTATGGCTACACCTTC. This translates into CASSPRSGGDYGYTF.

This rearrangement joins TRBV5-4 to TRBJ2-2; 7 nucleotides line up with TRBD2. Germline trimming cut 5 bases from V and 7 bases from J; bases unmatched to any gene: 14. CDR1 SGHNT and CDR2 YYREEE come from the germline V gene (reference sequence). The CDR3 runs to 16 residues. The CDR3 nucleotides read TGTGCCAGCAGTTTAGGTGGCGGGAGATCAGTCGGGGAGCTGTTTTTT. It translates to CASSLGGGRSVGELFF.

The chain couples TRBV2 to TRBJ2-3, with 9 bases matching TRBD2. There are 16 residues in the CDR3. CDR1 is SNHLY, CDR2 FYNNEI, per germline. The V gene end was trimmed by 2 bases and the J gene end by 6 bases; junction bases not matched to a gene: 9. The CDR3 nucleotides are TGTGCCAGCAGTGAACGCGCAGCGGGGGGAGGGGATACGCAGTATTTT. Protein product: CASSERAAGGGDTQYF.

The V gene is TRBV5-4, the J gene TRBJ2-7; either TRBD1 or TRBD2 may fit D (6 bases each). Germline CDR1 is SGHNT and CDR2 is YYREEE (reference sequence). V gave up 4 bases and J gave up 0 bases, with 11 bases separating them. CDR3 length equals 14 residues. The CDR3 region is CASSPKGGSYEQYF. CDR3 nucleotide sequence: TGTGCCAGCAGCCCCAAGGGGGGCTCCTACGAGCAGTACTTC.

This chain links TRBV7-8 with TRBJ2-1; D gene uncertain. Trimming removed 2 bases at V and 1 base at J, with 6 bases between. The germline gives CDR1 SGHVS, CDR2 FQNEAQ. This CDR3 is built from 14 residues. The CDR3 DNA reads TGTGCCAGCAGCTTATCGGCGTCCTACAATGAGCAGTTCTTC. Translation gives CASSLSASYNEQFF.

The J gene is TRBJ2-3, the V gene TRBV11-2, with D possibly TRBD2 on 6 matching bases. V gave up 1 base and J gave up 2 bases, with 13 bases separating them. CDR1 is SGHAT and CDR2 is FQNNGV in the germline V gene. The CDR3 is 16 residues long. This chain's CDR3 is CASSLGGGKYTDTQYF. CDR3 sequence (DNA): TGTGCCAGCAGCTTAGGAGGCGGGAAATACACAGATACGCAGTATTTT.

The rearrangement joins TRBV6-5 to TRBJ2-7, with D perhaps matching TRBD1 (6 bases). Trimming pared 6 bases from V and 7 bases from J, leaving 19 bases between. The CDR3 length is 14 residues. Germline values: CDR1 MNHEY, CDR2 SVGAGI. The CDR3 region has the DNA TGTGCCAGCAGCTCCGGGACACCCCTCGGTGAGCAGTACTTC. Amino acid sequence: CASSSGTPLGEQYF.

Only one count was recorded for this clone. The J gene is TRBJ1-5, the V gene TRBV19, with 7 positions matching TRBD1. CDR1 LNHDA and CDR2 SQIVND come from the germline V gene (reference sequence). The CDR3 spans 13 residues. Losses at the gene ends were 9 bases for V and 3 bases for J; bases not matched to a gene: 5. In nucleotides, the CDR3 is TGTGCCAGCAGGGGACAGCTCAATCAGCCCCAGCATTTT. Translation gives CASRGQLNQPQHF. Variable domain in full (rest from reference TRBV19 and TRBJ1-5): DGGITQSPKYLFRKEGQNVTLSCEQNLNHDAMYWYRQDPGQGLRLIYYSQIVNDFQKGDIAEGYSVSREKKESFPLTVTSAQKNPTAFYLCASRGQLNQPQHFGDGTRLSIL.

This chain uses TRBV29-1 with TRBJ2-2, with 7 nucleotides matching TRBD2. Germline V CDR1 and CDR2: SQVTM, ANQGSEA. The V and J ends lost 5 bases and 1 base, in that order; junction bases with no gene match: 1. The CDR3 consists of 13 residues. The CDR3 DNA reads as TGCAGCGTTTCTAGCGGGAACACCGGGGAGCTGTTTTTT. Its translation is CSVSSGNTGELFF.

The gene calls are TRBV29-1 and TRBJ1-2, with D possibly TRBD1 on 5 matching bases. This CDR3 has 12 amino acids. In germline, CDR1 is SQVTM, CDR2 ANQGSEA. V dropped 6 bases and J dropped 7 bases, with 15 bases sitting between them. The CDR3 nucleotides read TGCAGCGTGGATGGGTTCGGGGCTGGCTACACCTTC. This translates into CSVDGFGAGYTF. The full variable domain, with the rest looked up from reference TRBV29-1 and TRBJ1-2, is SAVISQKPSRDICQRGTSLTIQCQVDSQVTMMFWYRQQPGQSLTLIATANQGSEATYESGFVIDKFPISRPNLTFSTLTVSNMSPEDSSIYLCSVDGFGAGYTFGSGTRLTVV.

Points on this clone: The sample carries other DNA sequences with the same CDR3. The V gene is TRBV11-2, the J gene TRBJ2-5; D remains unclear. Germline CDR1 reads SGHAT; CDR2 reads FQNNGV. The CDR3 covers 13 residues. The V and J ends lost 1 base and 1 base respectively, with 4 bases between them. The CDR3 loop reads CASSLGSQETQYF. In DNA, the CDR3 is TGTGCCAGCAGCTTAGGGTCCCAAGAGACCCAGTACTTC.

The chain carries TRBV7-2 and TRBJ2-1, with 7 bases matching TRBD2. The CDR3 spans 16 residues. The trim removed 0 bases at V and 2 bases at J, leaving 4 bases unmatched. The germline V gene encodes CDR1 SGHTA and CDR2 FQGNSA. CDR3 residues: CASSLAGAGPYNEQFF. The CDR3 DNA follows: TGTGCCAGCAGCTTAGCCGGAGCGGGGCCCTACAATGAGCAGTTCTTC.

CDR3: CASSRTGTSVNYEQYF. CDR3 coding DNA: TGTGCCAGCAGTCGAACCGGGACTAGCGTCAACTACGAGCAGTACTTC. The chain combines TRBV27 with TRBJ2-7, with 10 bases matching TRBD2. Per the germline V gene, CDR1 is MNHEY and CDR2 is SMNVEV (reference sequence). The ends lost 5 bases at V and 3 bases at J; junction bases unmatched: 10. CDR3 length: 16 residues.

The CDR3 loop reads CASRGETYEQYF. The CDR3 DNA is TGTGCCAGCAGGGGCGAAACTTACGAGCAGTACTTC. The gene calls are TRBV6-6 and TRBJ2-7; D is uncertain. CDR3 size: 12 residues. CDR1 MNHNY and CDR2 SVGAGI come from the germline V gene (reference sequence). Trimming stripped 6 bases from V and 4 bases from J, with 10 bases between.

The chain couples TRBV6-6 to TRBJ1-1; D gene unclear. The V gene lost 4 bases and the J gene lost 5 bases, with 8 bases spanning the gap. CDR1 MNHNY and CDR2 SVGAGI come from the germline V gene (reference sequence). This CDR3 region has 12 residues. The CDR3 coding sequence is TGTGCCAGCAGTTTTCTCGGGACTGAAGCTTTCTTT. Amino acid sequence: CASSFLGTEAFF.

The J gene is TRBJ2-3, the V gene TRBV6-5; D is perhaps TRBD2 (6 bases). This CDR3 has 13 amino acids. V lost 5 bases and J lost 6, with 12 bases in between. CDR1 is MNHEY and CDR2 is SVGAGI in the germline V gene. CDR3 in amino acids: CASSTGLADTQYF. In nucleotides, the CDR3 is TGTGCCAGCAGTACGGGACTGGCTGATACGCAGTATTTT.

In this sample, this clone turned up once. This chain uses TRBV4-1 with TRBJ2-5, with a possible D match to TRBD1 (6 bases). The J call is in doubt because the DNA end fits TRBJ2-7 better. The germline V gene encodes CDR1 MGHRA and CDR2 YSYEKL. The CDR3 has 15 residues. CDR3 in DNA: TGCGCCAGCAGCCAAGGTCCGACAGGTTCCTACGAGCAGTACTTC. Translated, it gives CASSQGPTGSYEQYF.

This chain connects TRBV12-5 to TRBJ2-1; 14 positions agree with TRBD2. The V gene's germline CDR1 is LGHNT and CDR2 FRNRAP. The CDR3 spans 15 residues. The V gene end was trimmed by 4 bases and the J gene end by 8 bases; junction bases not matched to a gene: 4. CDR3 in DNA: TGTGCTAGTGGTTCGGGACTAGCGGGAGAGGATGAGCAGTTCTTC. This codes for CASGSGLAGEDEQFF.